This T cell receptor (beta chain) is from a study of blood T cell repertoires in COVID-19. Study-wide background: Sources were T cells, B-cell-depleted T cells, or PBMCs; the material itself was cDNA or gDNA.

This CDR3 comprises 15 residues. V lost 1 base, J lost 6 bases, and 13 bases lay in between. Germline V CDR1 and CDR2: LGHNA, YNFKEQ. Seattle enrolled patients during active infection and tracked them longitudinally. Original methodology: From reference gene primer amplification, estimates of nucleated cell counts were derived. Generated by immunoSEQ multiplex PCR, the TCRdb table keeps only in-frame clones and is missing some. V and J calls and clone size are given by that table; D and trimming were obtained from the DNA. This table holds 540,000 or so clones, 85% to 90% found once. This TCR was sampled from a woman aged 45-60 years with COVID-19, enrolled during active disease. Sequenced material: peripheral blood. V is TRBV4-2 and J is TRBJ2-1; D gene ambiguous. The CDR3 reads CASSQGYIPGNEQFF. CDR3 coding DNA: TGTGCCAGCAGCCAAGGCTATATTCCTGGCAATGAGCAGTTCTTC.